The T cell receptor beta chain described here comes from a study of cytotoxic CD8 clonotypes in ibrutinib-treated CLL. Overall study results and limits: In comparison with age-matched healthy donors, baseline clonality was higher and tracked circulating CD8+ T-cell counts. Public clonotypes were seen rarely and were contracted or stable on treatment. Progressing patients had sampling times that differed from those of sustained-remission patients.

A remark on this clone: Its specificity is not known.

The CDR3 loop spans 11 amino acids. Trimming removed 8 bases from V and 4 bases from J, with 8 bases in between. Germline V gene data show CDR1 as SGHTA and CDR2 as FQGNSA. Profiling relied on immunoSEQ multiplex PCR, and the TCRdb table lists in-frame clones only, not all of them. The data contain about 160,000 clones, 70% to 85% of them seen just once; the ten biggest clones take up under 5.5%. Sample: PBMCs, taken after 24 months of ibrutinib treatment. The chain couples TRBV7-2 to TRBJ1-1; D not resolved. This clonotype was sampled from a human donor with chronic lymphocytic leukemia. The DNA of the CDR3 is TGTGCCAGCGCCGTACTCACTGAAGCTTTCTTT. As protein: CASAVLTEAFF.